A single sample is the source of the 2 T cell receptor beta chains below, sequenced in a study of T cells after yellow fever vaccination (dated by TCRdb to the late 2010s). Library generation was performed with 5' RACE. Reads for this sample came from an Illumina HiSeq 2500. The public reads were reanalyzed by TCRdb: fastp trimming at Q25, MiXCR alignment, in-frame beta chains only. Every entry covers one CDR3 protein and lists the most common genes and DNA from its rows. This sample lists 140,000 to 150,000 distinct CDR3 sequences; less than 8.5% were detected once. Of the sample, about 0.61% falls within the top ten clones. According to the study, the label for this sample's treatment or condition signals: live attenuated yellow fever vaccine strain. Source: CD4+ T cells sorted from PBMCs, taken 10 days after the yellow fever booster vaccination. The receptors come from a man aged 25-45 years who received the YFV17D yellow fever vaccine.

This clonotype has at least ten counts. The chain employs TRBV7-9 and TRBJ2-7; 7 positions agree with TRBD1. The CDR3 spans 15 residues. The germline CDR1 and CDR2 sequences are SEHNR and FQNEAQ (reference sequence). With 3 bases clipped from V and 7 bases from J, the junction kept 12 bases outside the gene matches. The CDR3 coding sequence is TGTGCCAGCAGCTTCCTCTTGACAGGGAGTGAAGAGCAGTACTTC. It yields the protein CASSFLLTGSEEQYF.

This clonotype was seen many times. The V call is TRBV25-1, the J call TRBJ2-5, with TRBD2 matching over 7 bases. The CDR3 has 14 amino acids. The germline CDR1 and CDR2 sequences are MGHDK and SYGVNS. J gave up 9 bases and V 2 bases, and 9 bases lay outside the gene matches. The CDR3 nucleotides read TGTGCCAGCAGTGAAGGGGGAGGGCCCTCGTCCCAGTACTTC. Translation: CASSEGGGPSSQYF.